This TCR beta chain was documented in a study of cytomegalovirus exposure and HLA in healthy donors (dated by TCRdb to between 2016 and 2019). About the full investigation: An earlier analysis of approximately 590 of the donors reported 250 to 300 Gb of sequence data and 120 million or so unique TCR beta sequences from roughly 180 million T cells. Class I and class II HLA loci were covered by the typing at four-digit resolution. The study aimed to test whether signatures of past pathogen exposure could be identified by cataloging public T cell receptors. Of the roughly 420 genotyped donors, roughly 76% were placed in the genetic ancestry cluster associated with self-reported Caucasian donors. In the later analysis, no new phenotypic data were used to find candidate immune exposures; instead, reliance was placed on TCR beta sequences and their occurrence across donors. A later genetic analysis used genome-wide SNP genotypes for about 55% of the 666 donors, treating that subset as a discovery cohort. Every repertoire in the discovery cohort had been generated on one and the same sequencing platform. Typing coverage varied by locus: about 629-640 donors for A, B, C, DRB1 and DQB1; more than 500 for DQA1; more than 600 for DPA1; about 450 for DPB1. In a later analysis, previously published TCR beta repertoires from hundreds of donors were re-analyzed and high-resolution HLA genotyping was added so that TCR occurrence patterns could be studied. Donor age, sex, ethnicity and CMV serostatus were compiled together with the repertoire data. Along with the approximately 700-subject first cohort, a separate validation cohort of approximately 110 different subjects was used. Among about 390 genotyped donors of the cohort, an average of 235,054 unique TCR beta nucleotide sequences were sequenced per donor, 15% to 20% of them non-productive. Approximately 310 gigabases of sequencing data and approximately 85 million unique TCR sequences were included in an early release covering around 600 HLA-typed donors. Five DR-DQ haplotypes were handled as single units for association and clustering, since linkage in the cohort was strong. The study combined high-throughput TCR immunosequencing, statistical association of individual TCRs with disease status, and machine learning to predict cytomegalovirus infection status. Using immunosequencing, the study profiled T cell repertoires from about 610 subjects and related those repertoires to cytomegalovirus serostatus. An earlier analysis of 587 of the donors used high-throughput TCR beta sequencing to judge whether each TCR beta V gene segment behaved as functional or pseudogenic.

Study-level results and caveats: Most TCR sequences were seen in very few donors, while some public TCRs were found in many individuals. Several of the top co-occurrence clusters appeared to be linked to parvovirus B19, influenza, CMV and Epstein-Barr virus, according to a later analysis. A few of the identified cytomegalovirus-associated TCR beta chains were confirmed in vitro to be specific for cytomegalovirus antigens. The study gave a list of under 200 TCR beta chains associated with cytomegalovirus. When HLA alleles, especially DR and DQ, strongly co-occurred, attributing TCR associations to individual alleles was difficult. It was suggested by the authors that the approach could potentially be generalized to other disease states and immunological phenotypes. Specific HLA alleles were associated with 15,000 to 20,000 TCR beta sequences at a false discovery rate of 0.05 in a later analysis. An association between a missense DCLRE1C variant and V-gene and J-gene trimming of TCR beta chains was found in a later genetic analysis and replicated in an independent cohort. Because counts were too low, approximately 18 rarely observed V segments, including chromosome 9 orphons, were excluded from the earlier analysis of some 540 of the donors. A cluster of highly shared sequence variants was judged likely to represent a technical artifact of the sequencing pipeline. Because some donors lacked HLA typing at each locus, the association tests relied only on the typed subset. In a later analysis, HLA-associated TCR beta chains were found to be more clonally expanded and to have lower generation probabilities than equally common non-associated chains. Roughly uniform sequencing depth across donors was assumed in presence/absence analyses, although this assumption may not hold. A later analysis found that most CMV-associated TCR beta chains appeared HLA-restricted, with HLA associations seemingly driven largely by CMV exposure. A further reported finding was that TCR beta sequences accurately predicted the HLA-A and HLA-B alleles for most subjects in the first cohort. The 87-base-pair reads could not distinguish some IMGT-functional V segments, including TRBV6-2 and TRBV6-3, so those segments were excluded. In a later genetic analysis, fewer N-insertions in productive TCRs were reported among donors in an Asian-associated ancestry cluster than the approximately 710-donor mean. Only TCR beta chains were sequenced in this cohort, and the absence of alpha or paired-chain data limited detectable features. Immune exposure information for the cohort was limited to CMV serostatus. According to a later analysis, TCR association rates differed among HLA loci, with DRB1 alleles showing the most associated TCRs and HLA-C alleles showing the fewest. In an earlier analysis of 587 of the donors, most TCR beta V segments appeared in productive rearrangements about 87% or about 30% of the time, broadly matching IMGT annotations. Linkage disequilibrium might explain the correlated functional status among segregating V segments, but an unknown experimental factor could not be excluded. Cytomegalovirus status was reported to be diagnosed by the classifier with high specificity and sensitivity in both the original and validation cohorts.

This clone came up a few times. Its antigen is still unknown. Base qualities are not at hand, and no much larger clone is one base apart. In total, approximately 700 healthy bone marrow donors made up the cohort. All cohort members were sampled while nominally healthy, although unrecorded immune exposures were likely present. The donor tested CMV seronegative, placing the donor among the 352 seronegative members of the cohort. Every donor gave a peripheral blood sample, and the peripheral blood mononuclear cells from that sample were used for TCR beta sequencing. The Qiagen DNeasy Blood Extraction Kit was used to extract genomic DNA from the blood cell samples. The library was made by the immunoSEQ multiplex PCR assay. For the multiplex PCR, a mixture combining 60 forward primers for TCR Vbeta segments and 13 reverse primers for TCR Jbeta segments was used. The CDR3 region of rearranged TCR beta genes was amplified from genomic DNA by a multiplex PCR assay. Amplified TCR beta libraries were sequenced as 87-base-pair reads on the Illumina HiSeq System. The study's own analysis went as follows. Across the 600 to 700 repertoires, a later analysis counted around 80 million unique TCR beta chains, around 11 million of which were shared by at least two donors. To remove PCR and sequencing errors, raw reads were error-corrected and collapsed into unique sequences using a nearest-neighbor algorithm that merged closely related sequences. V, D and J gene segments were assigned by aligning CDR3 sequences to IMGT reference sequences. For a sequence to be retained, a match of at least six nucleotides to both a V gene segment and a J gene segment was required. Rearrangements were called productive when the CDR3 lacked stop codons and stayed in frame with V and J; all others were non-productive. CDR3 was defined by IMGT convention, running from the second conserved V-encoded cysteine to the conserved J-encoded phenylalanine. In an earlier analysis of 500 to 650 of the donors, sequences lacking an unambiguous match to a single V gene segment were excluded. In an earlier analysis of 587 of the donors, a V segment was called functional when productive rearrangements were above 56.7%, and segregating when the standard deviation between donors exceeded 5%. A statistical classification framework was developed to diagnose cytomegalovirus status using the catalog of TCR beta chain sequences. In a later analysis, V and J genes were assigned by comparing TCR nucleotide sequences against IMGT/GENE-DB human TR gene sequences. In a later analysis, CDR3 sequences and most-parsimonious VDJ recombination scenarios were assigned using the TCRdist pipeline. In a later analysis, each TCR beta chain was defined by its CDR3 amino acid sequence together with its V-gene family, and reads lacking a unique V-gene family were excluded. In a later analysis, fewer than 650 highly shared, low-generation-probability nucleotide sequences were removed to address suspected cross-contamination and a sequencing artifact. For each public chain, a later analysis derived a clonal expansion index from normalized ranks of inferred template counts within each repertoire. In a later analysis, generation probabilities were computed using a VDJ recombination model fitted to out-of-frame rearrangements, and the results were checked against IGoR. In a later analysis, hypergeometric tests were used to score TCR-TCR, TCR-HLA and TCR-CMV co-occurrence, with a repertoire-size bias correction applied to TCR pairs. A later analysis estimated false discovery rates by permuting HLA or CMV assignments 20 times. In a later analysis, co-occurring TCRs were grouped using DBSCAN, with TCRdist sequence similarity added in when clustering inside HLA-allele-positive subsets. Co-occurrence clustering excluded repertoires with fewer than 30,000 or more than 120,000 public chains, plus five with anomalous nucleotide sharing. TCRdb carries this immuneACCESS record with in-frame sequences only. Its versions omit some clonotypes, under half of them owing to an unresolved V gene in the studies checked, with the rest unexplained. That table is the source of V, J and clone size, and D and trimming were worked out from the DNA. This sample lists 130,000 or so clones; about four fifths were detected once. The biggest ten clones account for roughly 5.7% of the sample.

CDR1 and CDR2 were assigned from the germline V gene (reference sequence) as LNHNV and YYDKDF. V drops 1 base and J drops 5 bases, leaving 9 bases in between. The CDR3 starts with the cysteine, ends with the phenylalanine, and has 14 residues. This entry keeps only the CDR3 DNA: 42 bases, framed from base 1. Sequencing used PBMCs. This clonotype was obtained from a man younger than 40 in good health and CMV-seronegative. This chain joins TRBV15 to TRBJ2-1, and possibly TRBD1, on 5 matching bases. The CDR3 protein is CATSRVQGNNEQFF. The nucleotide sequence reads TGTGCCACCAGCAGAGTCCAGGGAAACAATGAGCAGTTCTTC.